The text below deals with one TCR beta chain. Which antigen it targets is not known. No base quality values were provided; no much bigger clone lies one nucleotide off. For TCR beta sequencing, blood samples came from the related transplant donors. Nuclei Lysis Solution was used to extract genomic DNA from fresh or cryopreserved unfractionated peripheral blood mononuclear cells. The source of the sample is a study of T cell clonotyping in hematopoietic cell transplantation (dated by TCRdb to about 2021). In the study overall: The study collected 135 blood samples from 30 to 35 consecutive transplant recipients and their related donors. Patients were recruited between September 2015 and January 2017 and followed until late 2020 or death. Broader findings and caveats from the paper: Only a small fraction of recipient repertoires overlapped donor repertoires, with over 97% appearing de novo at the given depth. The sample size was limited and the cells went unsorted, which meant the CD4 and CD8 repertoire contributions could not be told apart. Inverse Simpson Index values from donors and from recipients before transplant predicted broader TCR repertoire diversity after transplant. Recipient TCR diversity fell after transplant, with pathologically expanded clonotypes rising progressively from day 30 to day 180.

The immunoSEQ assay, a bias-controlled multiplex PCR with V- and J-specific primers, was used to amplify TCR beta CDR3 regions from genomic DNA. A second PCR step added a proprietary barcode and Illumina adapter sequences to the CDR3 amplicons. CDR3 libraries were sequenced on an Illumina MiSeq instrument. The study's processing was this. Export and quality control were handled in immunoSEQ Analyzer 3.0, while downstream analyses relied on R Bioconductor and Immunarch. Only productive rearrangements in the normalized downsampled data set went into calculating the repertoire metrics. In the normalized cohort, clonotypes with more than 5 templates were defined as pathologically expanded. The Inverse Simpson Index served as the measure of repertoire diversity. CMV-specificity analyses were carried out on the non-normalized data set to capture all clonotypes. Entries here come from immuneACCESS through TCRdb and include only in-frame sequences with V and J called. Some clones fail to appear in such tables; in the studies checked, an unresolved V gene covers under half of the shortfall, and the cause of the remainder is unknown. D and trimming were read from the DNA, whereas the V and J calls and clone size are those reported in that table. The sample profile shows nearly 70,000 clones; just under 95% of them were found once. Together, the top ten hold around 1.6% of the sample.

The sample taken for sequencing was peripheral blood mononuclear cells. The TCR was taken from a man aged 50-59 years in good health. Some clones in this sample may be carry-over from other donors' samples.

The DNA reads TGTGCCAGCAGCGTAGGTATAGGGCGTCTCCGCTCTGGGGCCAACGTCCTGACTTTC. It specifies CASSVGIGRLRSGANVLTF. The receptor chain draws on TRBV9 and TRBJ2-6; confidence is insufficient to name the D gene. V is pared back by 0 bases and J by 0 bases, with 16 bases lying between the germline termini. The CDR3 holds 19 amino acids from the cysteine to the phenylalanine. The CDR3 DNA has 57 bases and is translated from base 1. The germline V gene sets CDR1 to SGDLS and CDR2 to YYNGEE.